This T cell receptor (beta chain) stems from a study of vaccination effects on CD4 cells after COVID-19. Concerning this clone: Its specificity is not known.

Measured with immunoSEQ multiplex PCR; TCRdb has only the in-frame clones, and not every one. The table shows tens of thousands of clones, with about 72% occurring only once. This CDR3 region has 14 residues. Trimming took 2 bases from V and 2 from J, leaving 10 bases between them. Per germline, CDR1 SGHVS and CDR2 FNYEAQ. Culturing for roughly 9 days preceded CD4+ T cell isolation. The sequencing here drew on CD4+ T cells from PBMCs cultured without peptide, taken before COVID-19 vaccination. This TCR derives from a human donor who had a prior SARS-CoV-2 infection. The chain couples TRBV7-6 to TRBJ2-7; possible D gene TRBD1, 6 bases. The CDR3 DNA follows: TGTGCCAGCAGCTTACAACCAGGGGCCTACGAGCAGTACTTC. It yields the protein CASSLQPGAYEQYF.